This T cell receptor beta chain is from a study of metastatic and nonmetastatic thyroid tumors. Ten or more counts support this clone. Different DNA sequences within this sample yield the same CDR3. TCRdb called clones again from the PCR reads with MiXCR. Of under 55,000 clones in the sample, about a sixth were seen once. The CDR3 length is 14 residues. V was pared by 5 bases and J by 5 bases, with 15 bases between. Ahead of thyroid surgery, no patient had received treatment of any kind. The receptor comes from a female donor with papillary thyroid cancer or a benign thyroid nodule (not recorded which). Some clones in this sample may be carry-over from other donors' samples. The chain is built from TRBV12-3 or TRBV12-4 and TRBJ2-5; either TRBD1 or TRBD2 may supply D (6 bases each). Input material: blood. In DNA form, the CDR3 reads TGTGCCAGCAGTATTAATAGCGGACAGGAGACCCAGTACTTC. Amino acids: CASSINSGQETQYF.